Sequencing of this T cell receptor (beta chain) was carried out in a study of blood T cell repertoires in COVID-19. Study-wide background: The United States, Italy and Spain provided the acute and convalescent COVID-19 samples. PBMCs, B-cell-depleted T cells, or T cells provided the cDNA or gDNA that made up the material.

With 7 bases removed from V and 2 bases from J, the gap between germline ends came to 12 bases. This CDR3 has 13 amino acids. Germline-derived CDR1 and CDR2 are SNHLY and FYNNEI. In the original workflow: Reference gene primer amplification in the assay estimated nucleated cell counts. The assay was immunoSEQ multiplex PCR, and TCRdb's table has in-frame clones only and misses some. That table furnishes V, J and clone size, whereas the DNA furnished D and trimming. The data contain about 230,000 clones, approximately 81% of them singletons. This clone occurred a few times. The chain carries TRBV2 and TRBJ2-7, with a possible D match to TRBD1 (5 bases). Sequenced material: peripheral blood. The TCR originated in a man aged 40-49 years with acute or convalescent COVID-19. The CDR3 DNA sequence: TGTGCCAGCAAGGGGCGGAGAACCTACGAGCAGTACTTC. The encoded protein is CASKGRRTYEQYF.